This TCR beta chain comes out of a study of blood T cell repertoires in COVID-19. This CDR3 spans 14 amino acids. Germline V gene data show CDR1 as MNHEY and CDR2 as SVGAGI. V lost 5 bases and J 2 bases, leaving 10 bases between the germline ends. The data were produced by immunoSEQ multiplex PCR, yet TCRdb's version contains in-frame clones alone and is incomplete. The sample consists of 350,000 to 400,000 clones, 70% to 90% of them appearing once. The receptor was isolated from a man aged 35 to 55 in a cohort exposed to, infected with or recovered from COVID-19 (not recorded which). The gene calls are TRBV6-5 and TRBJ1-5; D is unclear. The sample taken for sequencing was PBMCs or T cells enriched from blood (not recorded which). The CDR3 is CASSRDGGNQPQHF. The CDR3 DNA is TGTGCCAGCAGTCGGGATGGAGGCAATCAGCCCCAGCATTTT.